These T cell receptor beta chains were read from a single sample in a study of blood T cell repertoires in COVID-19. The assay was immunoSEQ multiplex PCR, and TCRdb's table has in-frame clones only and misses some. The data contain over 70,000 clones, roughly 85% of them seen just once; the ten biggest clones take up roughly 9.7%. Specimen: peripheral blood. The receptors were gathered from a man aged 55-75 years with COVID-19, enrolled during active disease. The CDR3 runs from the conserved cysteine through the conserved F or W. Each record gives: CDR3 protein, CDR3 DNA, J gene, V gene, clone size, D gene. A D gene is named only where the DNA matches it firmly. Clone size is given for some rows only: seen once, a few or many times, or a class if the clone is expanded.

CDR3aa: CASSRDRPYEQYF; CDR3nt: TGTGCCAGCAGTAGGGACAGGCCTTACGAGCAGTACTTC; j_gene: TRBJ2-7; v_gene: TRBV12-3/TRBV12-4; abundance: -; d_gene: TRBD1
CDR3aa: CASSLGTQYEQYF; CDR3nt: TGTGCCAGCAGTTTGGGCACCCAGTACGAGCAGTACTTC; j_gene: TRBJ2-7; v_gene: TRBV28; abundance: -; d_gene: -
CDR3aa: CASSLGYASGRAHNEQFF; CDR3nt: TGCGCCAGCAGCTTGGGGTACGCTAGCGGGAGGGCTCACAATGAGCAGTTCTTC; j_gene: TRBJ2-1; v_gene: TRBV5-1; abundance: -; d_gene: TRBD2
CDR3aa: CASSLERLAVTDTQYF; CDR3nt: TGTGCCAGCAGCTTGGAGCGACTAGCGGTCACAGATACGCAGTATTTT; j_gene: TRBJ2-3; v_gene: TRBV5-5; abundance: -; d_gene: TRBD2
CDR3aa: CASSPGTGGTNQPQHF; CDR3nt: TGTGCCAGCAGCCCCGGGACTGGGGGGACCAATCAGCCCCAGCATTTT; j_gene: TRBJ1-5; v_gene: TRBV7-9; abundance: -; d_gene: -
CDR3aa: CASSDVRGPSLYEQYF; CDR3nt: TGTGCCAGCAGTGATGTCAGGGGGCCCTCCTTATACGAGCAGTACTTC; j_gene: TRBJ2-7; v_gene: TRBV25-1; abundance: -; d_gene: TRBD1
CDR3aa: CASSLGTVKANYGYTF; CDR3nt: TGCGCCAGCAGCTTGGGGACAGTCAAAGCTAACTATGGCTACACCTTC; j_gene: TRBJ1-2; v_gene: TRBV5-1; abundance: -; d_gene: -
CDR3aa: CASSVGGRTPEKLFF; CDR3nt: TGTGCCAGCAGCGTGGGGGGACGAACCCCTGAAAAACTGTTTTTT; j_gene: TRBJ1-4; v_gene: TRBV9; abundance: once; d_gene: -
CDR3aa: CASSLGVTDTQYF; CDR3nt: TGTGCCAGCAGCCTCGGGGTGACGGATACGCAGTATTTT; j_gene: TRBJ2-3; v_gene: TRBV3-1/TRBV3-2; abundance: -; d_gene: -
CDR3aa: CASSDIFREQFF; CDR3nt: TGCGCCAGCAGTGATATATTCCGTGAGCAGTTCTTC; j_gene: TRBJ2-1; v_gene: TRBV10-2; abundance: -; d_gene: -
CDR3aa: CASSSGLAGGANTGELFF; CDR3nt: TGTGCCAGCAGCTCGGGACTAGCGGGGGGCGCGAACACCGGGGAGCTGTTTTTT; j_gene: TRBJ2-2; v_gene: TRBV5-4; abundance: -; d_gene: TRBD2
CDR3aa: CASSPTLRGGELFF; CDR3nt: TGTGCCAGCAGCCCTACCCTGCGGGGGGGGGAGCTGTTTTTT; j_gene: TRBJ2-2; v_gene: TRBV5-6; abundance: -; d_gene: TRBD2
CDR3aa: CASSPFGGRLGGAYEQYF; CDR3nt: TGTGCCAGCTCACCCTTTGGGGGGAGACTGGGGGGAGCCTACGAGCAGTACTTC; j_gene: TRBJ2-7; v_gene: TRBV18; abundance: -; d_gene: -
CDR3aa: CASSRGTGASTGELFF; CDR3nt: TGTGCCAGCAGCCGAGGGACAGGGGCCTCCACCGGGGAGCTGTTTTTT; j_gene: TRBJ2-2; v_gene: TRBV3-1/TRBV3-2; abundance: -; d_gene: TRBD1
CDR3aa: CASSSRGPVYGYTF; CDR3nt: TGTGCCAGTAGTAGCAGGGGTCCGGTCTATGGCTACACCTTC; j_gene: TRBJ1-2; v_gene: TRBV19; abundance: -; d_gene: -
CDR3aa: CASSFNSYEQYF; CDR3nt: TGTGCCAGCAGCTTTAATTCCTACGAGCAGTACTTC; j_gene: TRBJ2-7; v_gene: TRBV5-4; abundance: -; d_gene: -
CDR3aa: CATSPTSVDTEAFF; CDR3nt: TGTGCCACCAGTCCCACGTCAGTGGACACTGAAGCTTTCTTT; j_gene: TRBJ1-1; v_gene: TRBV24-1; abundance: -; d_gene: -
CDR3aa: CATRLAGDTDTQYF; CDR3nt: TGCGCCACCAGACTAGCGGGAGACACAGATACGCAGTATTTT; j_gene: TRBJ2-3; v_gene: TRBV10-2; abundance: once; d_gene: TRBD2
CDR3aa: CASSAEVGSYGYTF; CDR3nt: TGTGCCAGCAGTGCGGAGGTCGGGAGCTATGGCTACACCTTC; j_gene: TRBJ1-2; v_gene: TRBV6-4; abundance: -; d_gene: -
CDR3aa: CASSPRTDREDGELFF; CDR3nt: TGTGCCAGCTCACCCAGGACGGACAGGGAAGACGGGGAGCTGTTTTTT; j_gene: TRBJ2-2; v_gene: TRBV18; abundance: -; d_gene: TRBD1
CDR3aa: CASRDREGTDTQYF; CDR3nt: TGTGCCAGCAGGGACAGGGAGGGCACAGATACGCAGTATTTT; j_gene: TRBJ2-3; v_gene: TRBV28; abundance: -; d_gene: TRBD1
CDR3aa: CATSIGQGENIQYF; CDR3nt: TGTGCCACCAGCATCGGACAGGGGGAAAACATTCAGTACTTC; j_gene: TRBJ2-4; v_gene: TRBV15; abundance: -; d_gene: TRBD1
CDR3aa: CASSPDRVYEQYF; CDR3nt: TGTGCCAGCAGTCCCGACAGGGTTTACGAGCAGTACTTC; j_gene: TRBJ2-7; v_gene: TRBV12-3/TRBV12-4; abundance: -; d_gene: TRBD1
CDR3aa: CASSLTGIREKLFF; CDR3nt: TGTGCCAGCAGCCTAACAGGGATCAGGGAAAAACTGTTTTTT; j_gene: TRBJ1-4; v_gene: TRBV7-2; abundance: -; d_gene: -
CDR3aa: CATSDLSLAGNTGELFF; CDR3nt: TGTGCCACCAGTGATTTGTCACTAGCGGGTAACACCGGGGAGCTGTTTTTT; j_gene: TRBJ2-2; v_gene: TRBV24-1; abundance: -; d_gene: TRBD2
CDR3aa: CATIPGTGYGYTF; CDR3nt: TGTGCCACCATTCCCGGGACAGGCTATGGCTACACCTTC; j_gene: TRBJ1-2; v_gene: TRBV12-3/TRBV12-4; abundance: -; d_gene: TRBD1
CDR3aa: CASSLLRQGGVAFF; CDR3nt: TGTGCCAGCAGTTTATTGCGGCAGGGAGGTGTAGCTTTCTTT; j_gene: TRBJ1-1; v_gene: TRBV28; abundance: -; d_gene: -
CDR3aa: CASRFRTGEQETQYF; CDR3nt: TGCGCCAGCAGATTCCGGACAGGCGAACAAGAGACCCAGTACTTC; j_gene: TRBJ2-5; v_gene: TRBV5-1; abundance: -; d_gene: TRBD1
CDR3aa: CASSLAGAGSGGYTF; CDR3nt: TGTGCCAGCAGTTTAGCGGGGGCGGGTTCTGGGGGCTACACCTTC; j_gene: TRBJ1-2; v_gene: TRBV28; abundance: once; d_gene: -
CDR3aa: CASRSAAYTDTQYF; CDR3nt: TGCGCCAGCAGATCGGCGGCCTACACAGATACGCAGTATTTT; j_gene: TRBJ2-3; v_gene: TRBV5-1; abundance: once; d_gene: -
CDR3aa: CASSLPGSPTVSPLHF; CDR3nt: TGTGCCAGCAGCTTACCGGGGTCCCCGACGGTTTCACCCCTCCACTTT; j_gene: TRBJ1-6; v_gene: TRBV5-6; abundance: -; d_gene: -
CDR3aa: CAWRRESKREQYF; CDR3nt: TGTGCCTGGAGGCGGGAGTCGAAGCGCGAGCAGTACTTC; j_gene: TRBJ2-7; v_gene: TRBV30; abundance: -; d_gene: TRBD2
CDR3aa: CASAETGGHTGELFF; CDR3nt: TGCGCCAGTGCGGAAACAGGGGGCCACACCGGGGAGCTGTTTTTT; j_gene: TRBJ2-2; v_gene: TRBV5-1; abundance: -; d_gene: TRBD1
CDR3aa: CSVVLSGQPQHF; CDR3nt: TGCAGCGTTGTACTTTCAGGTCAGCCCCAGCATTTT; j_gene: TRBJ1-5; v_gene: TRBV29-1; abundance: -; d_gene: -
CDR3aa: CATPKQGVFNSPLHF; CDR3nt: TGTGCCACCCCGAAACAGGGGGTTTTTAATTCACCCCTCCACTTT; j_gene: TRBJ1-6; v_gene: TRBV6-5; abundance: -; d_gene: TRBD1
CDR3aa: CASSPMEGGFAEAFF; CDR3nt: TGTGCCAGCAGCCCCATGGAGGGTGGATTCGCTGAAGCTTTCTTT; j_gene: TRBJ1-1; v_gene: TRBV3-1/TRBV3-2; abundance: -; d_gene: -
CDR3aa: CAISDSPGGGKKAYEQYF; CDR3nt: TGTGCCATCAGTGACTCCCCGGGGGGGGGCAAAAAGGCCTACGAGCAGTACTTC; j_gene: TRBJ2-7; v_gene: TRBV10-3; abundance: -; d_gene: TRBD2
CDR3aa: CASSLRRQGDTEAFF; CDR3nt: TGCGCCAGCAGCTTGAGGCGGCAGGGGGACACTGAAGCTTTCTTT; j_gene: TRBJ1-1; v_gene: TRBV5-1; abundance: -; d_gene: TRBD1
CDR3aa: CASSLDKTVYEQYF; CDR3nt: TGTGCCAGCAGCTTAGATAAAACTGTTTACGAGCAGTACTTC; j_gene: TRBJ2-7; v_gene: TRBV11-2; abundance: -; d_gene: -
CDR3aa: CASTSGGDSNTEAFF; CDR3nt: TGTGCCAGCACCTCGGGCGGGGACTCGAACACTGAAGCTTTCTTT; j_gene: TRBJ1-1; v_gene: TRBV6-6; abundance: -; d_gene: -
CDR3aa: CASSLGLLAGGTNTGELFF; CDR3nt: TGTGCCAGCAGCTTAGGGTTACTAGCGGGGGGAACGAACACCGGGGAGCTGTTTTTT; j_gene: TRBJ2-2; v_gene: TRBV7-2; abundance: -; d_gene: TRBD2
CDR3aa: CASSWGQGESEAFF; CDR3nt: TGTGCCAGCAGCTGGGGGCAGGGGGAAAGTGAAGCTTTCTTT; j_gene: TRBJ1-1; v_gene: TRBV7-9; abundance: -; d_gene: TRBD1
CDR3aa: CASSFGQGYIQYF; CDR3nt: TGTGCCAGCAGCTTTGGACAGGGCTACATTCAGTACTTC; j_gene: TRBJ2-4; v_gene: TRBV5-4; abundance: -; d_gene: TRBD1
CDR3aa: CASSEVRTGGYEQYF; CDR3nt: TGTGCCAGCAGTGAAGTTCGGACAGGGGGCTACGAGCAGTACTTC; j_gene: TRBJ2-7; v_gene: TRBV6-1; abundance: once; d_gene: TRBD1
CDR3aa: CASSEDTSTGELFF; CDR3nt: TGTGCCAGCAGTGAGGACACCTCCACCGGGGAGCTGTTTTTT; j_gene: TRBJ2-2; v_gene: TRBV7-9; abundance: -; d_gene: -
CDR3aa: CASSLSEAENIQYF; CDR3nt: TGCGCCAGCAGCCTCTCCGAGGCGGAAAACATTCAGTACTTC; j_gene: TRBJ2-4; v_gene: TRBV4-1; abundance: -; d_gene: -
CDR3aa: CASSQDGYQETQYF; CDR3nt: TGTGCCAGCAGCCAAGACGGGTATCAAGAGACCCAGTACTTC; j_gene: TRBJ2-5; v_gene: TRBV3-1/TRBV3-2; abundance: -; d_gene: -
CDR3aa: CASSITSGTIDEQYF; CDR3nt: TGTGCCAGCAGCATTACTAGCGGGACTATCGACGAGCAGTACTTC; j_gene: TRBJ2-7; v_gene: TRBV7-2; abundance: few; d_gene: TRBD2
CDR3aa: CASSRGAPRADTQYF; CDR3nt: TGTGCCAGCAGCCGAGGAGCCCCGAGGGCAGATACGCAGTATTTT; j_gene: TRBJ2-3; v_gene: TRBV11-2; abundance: -; d_gene: -
CDR3aa: CASSLQSATGGHGYTF; CDR3nt: TGTGCCAGCAGCTTACAGTCGGCGACAGGGGGACATGGCTACACCTTC; j_gene: TRBJ1-2; v_gene: TRBV7-9; abundance: -; d_gene: TRBD1
CDR3aa: CSVERDSYEQYF; CDR3nt: TGCAGCGTCGAACGGGACAGCTACGAGCAGTACTTC; j_gene: TRBJ2-7; v_gene: TRBV29-1; abundance: -; d_gene: TRBD1
CDR3aa: CASSFGAGAFYEQYF; CDR3nt: TGCGCCAGCAGCTTCGGAGCGGGAGCTTTCTACGAGCAGTACTTC; j_gene: TRBJ2-7; v_gene: TRBV5-1; abundance: -; d_gene: TRBD2
CDR3aa: CASSDRQGLQPQHF; CDR3nt: TGTGCCAGCAGTGATCGGCAGGGACTTCAGCCCCAGCATTTT; j_gene: TRBJ1-5; v_gene: TRBV2; abundance: -; d_gene: -
CDR3aa: CASKGDRESSGANVLTF; CDR3nt: TGTGCCAGCAAGGGGGACAGGGAGTCGTCTGGGGCCAACGTCCTGACTTTC; j_gene: TRBJ2-6; v_gene: TRBV25-1; abundance: -; d_gene: TRBD1
CDR3aa: CATSDSEDRAGYGYTF; CDR3nt: TGTGCCACCAGTGACTCAGAAGACAGGGCGGGCTATGGCTACACCTTC; j_gene: TRBJ1-2; v_gene: TRBV24-1; abundance: few; d_gene: TRBD1